This T cell receptor (beta chain) was identified during a study of regulatory T cells in long-lasting Graves disease. The germline CDR1 and CDR2 sequences are SGHKS and YYEKEE (reference sequence). Trimming at V came to 0 bases and at J to 7 bases, leaving 6 bases not matched to a gene. The CDR3 loop spans 15 amino acids. Regarding this clonotype: Antigen specificity is unknown.

Study-wide points: What was studied was peripheral blood only, and not thyroid tissue. Lower TCR diversity characterized persistent Graves' patients relative to newly diagnosed patients.

As for time point: newly diagnosed GD, antithyroid drugs for less than 3 months. The TCR library was made from RNA that had been extracted from PBMCs in TRIzol. The patients were drawn from one endocrinology department in Xi'an, China. Library construction for TCR beta used iRepertoire HTBI primers and Arm-PCR of CDR3 regions. TCRdb analysed the multiplex PCR reads with MiXCR anew, one entry per CDR3 protein. In the table there are roughly 500,000 distinct CDR3 sequences, around 12% of which are singletons. These data are also associated with another study on T cells in Graves' hyperthyroidism and ophthalmopathy.

Here the sequenced sample was peripheral blood mononuclear cells (PBMCs), taken at new diagnosis, from a patient treated with antithyroid drugs. This chain joins TRBV5-5 and TRBJ2-2, with TRBD1 matching over 7 bases. This receptor was obtained from a woman younger than 45 with Graves disease. CDR3 sequence (DNA): TGTGCCAGCAGCTTGGGACAGGGTACCAACGGGGAGCTGTTTTTT. It yields the protein CASSLGQGTNGELFF.